This T cell receptor (beta chain) derives from a study of blood T cell repertoires in COVID-19. In the study overall: Samples taken during acute and convalescent COVID-19 were collected in the United States, Italy and Spain. T cells, B-cell-depleted T cells, or PBMCs supplied cDNA or gDNA.

Sequenced by immunoSEQ multiplex PCR; TCRdb stores in-frame clones only, minus some. Of approximately 280,000 clones detected, 70% to 90% appear once; the ten largest clones hold approximately 8.8%. The CDR3 has 15 amino acids. Trimming at V came to 4 bases and at J to 4 bases, leaving 5 bases not matched to a gene. From germline, CDR1 is SGHRS and CDR2 YFSETQ. The chain couples TRBV5-1 to TRBJ1-6; 7 bases map to TRBD1. This sequence was found in a man aged 18 to 29 with active or convalescent COVID-19. The sequencing input was peripheral blood. This chain's CDR3 is CASSLGTDYNSPLHF. The CDR3 nucleotides read TGCGCCAGCAGCCTCGGGACAGATTATAATTCACCCCTCCACTTT. Looking up the rest from reference TRBV5-1 and TRBJ1-6 gives the full variable domain: KAGVTQTPRYLIKTRGQQVTLSCSPISGHRSVSWYQQTPGQGLQFLFEYFSETQRNKGNFPGRFSGRQFSNSRSEMNVSTLELGDSALYLCASSLGTDYNSPLHFGNGTRLTVT.